These T cell receptor beta chains were read from a single sample in a study of blood T cell repertoires in COVID-19. Some clones are missing from TCRdb's copy, which holds only in-frame ones; the method was immunoSEQ multiplex PCR. Among approximately 330,000 clones listed, about 91% were seen once. The sample was peripheral blood. All receptors derive from a man younger than 40 with COVID-19, enrolled during active disease. Both conserved end residues are part of each CDR3.

cdr3_length	v_call	j_call	cdr3_aa
14	TRBV10-3	TRBJ1-1	CAITTTGKNTEAFF
15	TRBV6-5	TRBJ2-7	CASSYVAGNTYEQYF
14	TRBV6-5	TRBJ2-7	CASSYEDSAYEQYF
18	TRBV19	TRBJ1-5	CASSIRGQGWASNQPQHF
18	TRBV5-1	TRBJ2-6	CASSSRTGGISGANVLTF
18	TRBV3-1/TRBV3-2	TRBJ2-1	CASSQAPGWRADYNEQFF
18	TRBV4-1	TRBJ2-1	CASSHDPTSGSSYNEQFF
13	TRBV19	TRBJ2-7	CASSKGAYYEQYF
14	TRBV5-1	TRBJ1-2	CASSLGLGDGGYTF
16	TRBV24-1	TRBJ2-5	CATSDGIQAYQETQYF
16	TRBV5-1	TRBJ1-1	CASSLLTGQVNTEAFF
14	TRBV6-5	TRBJ2-7	CASRRSGSAYEQYF
14	TRBV3-1/TRBV3-2	TRBJ1-5	CASSHDSSNQPQHF
15	TRBV7-2	TRBJ2-7	CASSSPGQGPYEQYF
15	TRBV6-2/TRBV6-3	TRBJ1-2	CASSQPLTGNYGYTF
13	TRBV6-2/TRBV6-3	TRBJ1-5	CASSGLGNQPQHF
16	TRBV18	TRBJ2-1	CASFLGAMANYNEQFF
14	TRBV9	TRBJ2-5	CASSIAGTQETQYF
17	TRBV27	TRBJ1-5	CASSFQLGGGRGQPQHF
15	TRBV24-1	TRBJ1-2	CATSDRQGDWDGYTF
15	TRBV4-3	TRBJ1-1	CASSQGDVGGTEAFF
15	TRBV7-3	TRBJ2-7	CASSLTDGGQYEQYF
14	TRBV28	TRBJ1-6	CASSLGQGDSPLHF
16	TRBV20-1	TRBJ1-1	CSASRTGHLSNTEAFF
15	TRBV19	TRBJ2-1	CASSIQSGRAAEQFF
15	TRBV18	TRBJ2-3	CASSRAGLSTDTQYF
19	TRBV19	TRBJ2-1	CASSTGLAGGVSSYNEQFF
16	TRBV5-4	TRBJ2-1	CASSMAQRESNNEQFF
13	TRBV30	TRBJ1-6	CAWNRVDNSPLHF
13	TRBV18	TRBJ1-5	CASSPGTDQPQHF
13	TRBV2	TRBJ1-5	CASSAVGRGGQHF
15	TRBV10-1	TRBJ1-1	CASIRGRDVCSEAFF
15	TRBV7-3	TRBJ1-1	CASSLQDRGFTEAFF
16	TRBV19	TRBJ1-1	CASSFGTGAMNTEAFF
14	TRBV29-1	TRBJ1-4	CSVEDRRGGEKLFF
15	TRBV6-6	TRBJ1-2	CASTRDRGRDYGYTF
13	TRBV7-2	TRBJ1-1	CASSREMTGEAFF
15	TRBV18	TRBJ1-1	CASSPTGLVNTEAFF
13	TRBV7-3	TRBJ2-7	CASSPRQGNEQYF
14	TRBV5-1	TRBJ2-5	CASQRGGQTETQYF
16	TRBV12-5	TRBJ1-3	CASGLVADFSGNTIYF
14	TRBV18	TRBJ2-5	CASSPTWAGETQYF
16	TRBV5-1	TRBJ1-3	CASSSDRGQSGNTIYF
15	TRBV6-5	TRBJ2-5	CASRGLGQSQETQYF
16	TRBV28	TRBJ2-1	CAHSGLAGLAYNEQFF
17	TRBV21-1	TRBJ2-2	CASSKAKGTGYTGELFF
17	TRBV24-1	TRBJ2-5	CATSDSPDRSNQETQYF
15	TRBV6-5	TRBJ1-5	CASSLLRTGDQPQHF
15	TRBV10-1	TRBJ2-7	CASTETGGISYEQYF
15	TRBV27	TRBJ2-7	CASSITPGQGYEQYF
14	TRBV30	TRBJ1-1	CAWSVERGNTEAFF
15	TRBV5-4	TRBJ2-3	CASSFSTPSADTQYF
13	TRBV7-2	TRBJ1-1	CASSLVSRTEAFF
14	TRBV18	TRBJ1-2	CASSARDREGGYTF
12	TRBV6-5	TRBJ2-5	CAGLSGGETQYF
15	TRBV7-3	TRBJ2-1	CASSLIADSYNEQFF
15	TRBV2	TRBJ2-7	CASSLRGGRSYEQYF